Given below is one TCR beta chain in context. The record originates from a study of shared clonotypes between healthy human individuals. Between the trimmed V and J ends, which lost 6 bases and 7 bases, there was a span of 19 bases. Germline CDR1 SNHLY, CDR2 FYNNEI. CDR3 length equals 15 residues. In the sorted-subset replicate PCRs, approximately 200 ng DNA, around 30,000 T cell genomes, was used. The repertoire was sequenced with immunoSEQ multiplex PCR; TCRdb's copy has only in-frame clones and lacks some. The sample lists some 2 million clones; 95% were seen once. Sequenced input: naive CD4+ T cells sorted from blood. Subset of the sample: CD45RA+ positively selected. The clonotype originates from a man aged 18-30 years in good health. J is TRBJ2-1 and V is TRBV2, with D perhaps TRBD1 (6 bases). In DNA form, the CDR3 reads TGTGCCAGCAGCGATATCGGACAGAAACTGAATGAGCAGTTCTTC. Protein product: CASSDIGQKLNEQFF.